The T cell receptor (beta chain) under discussion was sequenced for a study of shared T cell receptors in the human thymus. The CDR3 totals 14 residues. Germline V CDR1 and CDR2: SGHRS, YFSETQ. The trim removed 4 bases at V and 3 bases at J, leaving 4 bases unmatched. Clones were read by immunoSEQ multiplex PCR, and TCRdb kept only the in-frame ones, dropping some. The data contain roughly 550,000 clones, more than 75% of them singletons. This same sample was also part of a study on human thymus T cells.

This TCR came from a boy under two years old with a congenital heart defect. The chain couples TRBV5-1 to TRBJ2-3; TRBD1 agrees at 8 bases. The sequencing sample was made of thymocytes. CDR3 sequence: CASSLQGATDTQYF. In nucleotides, the CDR3 is TGCGCCAGCAGCCTTCAGGGGGCGACAGATACGCAGTATTTT.